This record looks at one T cell receptor beta chain sequence and its context. Its antigen is undetermined. The data are from a study of early stage breast cancer tumors. Across the study: About 80% of the 16 invasive tumors were ER+, PR+ and HER2-. Samples were sequenced at about 9.9-fold average coverage. Among around twelve ER+/PR+/HER2- tumors, eight were ductal, four lobular.

Measured with immunoSEQ multiplex PCR; TCRdb has only the in-frame clones, and not every one. Counted here are about 30,000 clones, approximately 76% occurring once; the ten biggest clones make up around 33%. The study's findings and limits: Unsorted bulk genomic DNA sequencing lacked pairing and functional marker data.

The sequence came from a person between 45 and 65 years old with breast cancer. The sample taken for sequencing was blood.

The CDR3 region has the DNA TGTGCCAGTAGTCAAAACCCGGGCCCGAATGAGCAGTTCTTC. It translates to CASSQNPGPNEQFF. The gene calls are TRBV19 and TRBJ2-1, with no clear D. The V end was cut by 5 bases, the J end by 7 bases, with 15 bases between. The CDR3 spans 14 residues. The V gene's germline CDR1 is LNHDA and CDR2 SQIVND (reference sequence).